This T cell receptor beta chain stems from a study of identical twins. TCRdb reanalysed the 5' RACE reads using MiXCR and keeps one entry per CDR3 protein. The data show around 960,000 distinct CDR3 sequences, approximately 13% seen once. Germline V gene sequence: CDR1 LGHDT, CDR2 YNNKEL (reference sequence). Trimming removed 4 bases at V and 1 base at J, with 13 bases between. This CDR3 has 16 amino acids. These data also featured in a second study, about yellow fever vaccine responses in identical twins.

Sequencing used PBMCs. The clonotype comes from a woman aged 18-30 years in good health. The V gene is TRBV3-1, the J gene TRBJ2-2; no clear D gene. The CDR3 DNA reads as TGTGCCAGCAGCCGCACTTTTGTCGTGAACACCGGGGAGCTGTTTTTT. Translated, it gives CASSRTFVVNTGELFF.